This T cell receptor beta chain was recovered during a study of T cells after yellow fever vaccination. General study results and limits: Reappearance after the booster was seen for most primary-vaccination clones, at roughly 96% CD4 and about 90% CD8.

A single record per CDR3 protein comes from TCRdb applying MiXCR to the 5' RACE reads. The sample yields hundreds of thousands of distinct CDR3 sequences, roughly 21% seen once. Concerning this clonotype itself: Its target is not known.

This CDR3 has 16 residues. Trimming took 4 bases from V and 1 from J; bases not matched to a gene: 6. Per germline, CDR1 MNHEY and CDR2 SMNVEV (reference sequence). The material sequenced was PBMCs, taken 15 days after the yellow fever booster vaccination. The TCR originated in a man between 25 and 39 years old who received the YFV17D yellow fever vaccine. The chain carries TRBV27 and TRBJ2-4, with TRBD2 matching 8 bases. For the CDR3, the DNA is TGTGCCAGCAGTTCAATTAGCGGGAAGGCCAAAAACATTCAGTACTTC. It codes for CASSSISGKAKNIQYF.